These T cell receptor beta chains were read from a single sample in a study of T cell responses to AZD1222 COVID-19 vaccine. The protocol was immunoSEQ multiplex PCR, while the TCRdb copy is restricted to in-frame clones and leaves out a portion. Among 150,000 to 200,000 clones listed, around 94% were seen once. Source: peripheral blood, taken 28 days after the second AZD1222 dose. The receptors were sampled from an adult who received the AZD1222 COVID-19 vaccine. Both conserved end residues are part of each CDR3. The D gene is left open where the match is weak. Size is omitted from some rows. Given values are once, few, many or a class for expanded clones.

J gene	D gene	V gene	clone size	CDR3 protein	CDR3 DNA
TRBJ2-2	TRBD2	TRBV28	NA	CASRAPGGQNGELFF	TGTGCCAGCAGAGCCCCGGGGGGGCAGAACGGGGAGCTGTTTTTT
TRBJ2-7	NA	TRBV20-1	NA	CSATEAYEQYF	TGCAGTGCTACGGAGGCATACGAGCAGTACTTC
TRBJ1-5	NA	TRBV15	NA	CATSREGNQPQHF	TGTGCCACCAGCAGAGAAGGGAATCAGCCCCAGCATTTT
TRBJ2-7	NA	TRBV3-1/TRBV3-2	NA	CASSQDPPGRGSYEQYF	TGTGCCAGCAGCCAAGATCCGCCTGGTAGGGGGTCCTACGAGCAGTACTTC
TRBJ2-7	NA	TRBV7-9	NA	CASSPTSVTYEQYF	TGTGCCAGCAGCCCGACGTCAGTAACCTACGAGCAGTACTTC
TRBJ2-1	TRBD2	TRBV13	NA	CASRLAGWSYNEQFF	TGTGCCAGCAGGCTAGCGGGATGGTCCTACAATGAGCAGTTCTTC
TRBJ2-7	NA	TRBV2	once	CASSGTESYEQYF	TGTGCCAGCAGTGGGACGGAGTCCTACGAGCAGTACTTC
TRBJ1-3	NA	TRBV19	NA	CASSIGPGPGNTIYF	TGTGCCAGTAGTATTGGCCCGGGACCTGGAAACACCATATATTTT
TRBJ2-1	NA	TRBV4-3	NA	CASSQAHSELLAFDEQFF	TGCGCCAGCAGCCAAGCTCACTCGGAATTACTAGCTTTCGATGAGCAGTTCTTC
TRBJ2-7	NA	TRBV27	NA	CASSFGLPLNYEQYF	TGTGCCAGCAGTTTCGGACTTCCCCTAAACTACGAGCAGTACTTC
TRBJ2-1	NA	TRBV7-2	once	CASSLLAESYNEQFF	TGTGCCAGCAGCTTGCTAGCCGAGTCCTACAATGAGCAGTTCTTC
TRBJ2-1	NA	TRBV12-3/TRBV12-4	once	CASSLEGEQFF	TGTGCCAGCAGTTTGGAAGGTGAGCAGTTCTTC
TRBJ2-3	NA	TRBV6-6	NA	CASTAAIYLPHTQYF	TGTGCCAGCACAGCAGCGATTTACCTACCTCATACGCAGTATTTT
TRBJ2-7	NA	TRBV7-2	NA	CASSLTGPYEQYF	TGTGCCAGCAGCTTAACAGGTCCCTACGAGCAGTACTTC
TRBJ2-5	NA	TRBV11-1	NA	CASSSTSAGQETQYF	TGTGCCAGCAGCTCGACGTCAGCGGGTCAAGAGACCCAGTACTTC
TRBJ2-1	NA	TRBV6-5	NA	CASSSPLWGEQFF	TGTGCCAGCAGTTCCCCCCTATGGGGTGAGCAGTTCTTC
TRBJ2-1	TRBD2	TRBV2	NA	CASSEGRASGRDNEQFF	TGTGCCAGCAGTGAAGGCCGGGCTTCGGGGAGGGACAATGAGCAGTTCTTC
TRBJ1-5	TRBD1	TRBV27	NA	CASSSGGAGGGNQPQHF	TGTGCCAGCAGCTCGGGTGGTGCAGGGGGGGGCAATCAGCCCCAGCATTTT
TRBJ1-1	NA	TRBV6-4	once	CASSSGDRGWETEAFF	TGTGCCAGCAGTTCGGGGGATAGGGGCTGGGAGACTGAAGCTTTCTTT
TRBJ2-6	TRBD1	TRBV5-1	NA	CASSPGQGGSGANVLTF	TGCGCCAGCAGCCCCGGACAGGGGGGATCTGGGGCCAACGTCCTGACTTTC
TRBJ1-2	TRBD1	TRBV4-1	NA	CASSPGQANYGYTF	TGCGCCAGCAGCCCGGGACAGGCAAACTATGGCTACACCTTC
TRBJ2-5	NA	TRBV29-1	NA	CSVAREASGETQYF	TGCAGCGTTGCGAGGGAGGCCTCGGGAGAGACCCAGTACTTC
TRBJ1-5	NA	TRBV21-1	once	CASSKDRKSSNQPQHF	TGTGCCAGCAGCAAAGATAGGAAAAGTAGCAATCAGCCCCAGCATTTT
TRBJ1-5	NA	TRBV6-5	once	CASSDSGQPQHF	TGTGCCAGCAGTGACTCCGGCCAGCCCCAGCATTTT
TRBJ2-2	NA	TRBV7-9	NA	CASSPLPPAGGELFF	TGTGCCAGCAGCCCTCTCCCGCCAGCGGGCGGGGAGCTGTTTTTT
TRBJ2-1	TRBD2	TRBV7-6	NA	CASSLGSGSSYNEQFF	TGTGCCAGCAGCTTAGGTAGCGGGAGCTCCTACAATGAGCAGTTCTTC
TRBJ1-3	NA	TRBV7-9	NA	CASSREGRTIYF	TGTGCCAGCAGCCGGGAGGGAAGGACCATATATTTT